The source of this T cell receptor (beta chain) is a study of T cells after yellow fever vaccination. The study's findings and limits: Clonotype sharing between CD4 and CD8 compartments was small. When the response was secondary, it was weaker but reached its peak faster, day 5 versus 15.

CDR1 SGHRS and CDR2 YFSETQ come from the germline V gene. Trimming stripped 4 bases from V and 8 bases from J, with 19 bases between. The CDR3 has 15 amino acids. TCRdb re-called the 5' RACE reads with MiXCR, one entry per CDR3 protein. This sample has hundreds of thousands of distinct CDR3 sequences, with approximately 10% found just once. A few counts support this clonotype. Its antigen remains unknown. The sequencing here drew on PBMCs, taken on the day of the first yellow fever vaccination. This receptor was obtained from a man aged 18 to 29 who received the YFV17D yellow fever vaccine. The chain is built from TRBV5-1 and TRBJ2-1, with D perhaps matching TRBD1 or TRBD2 (6 bases each). The chain's CDR3 is CASSLLRGPVDEQFF. The CDR3, as DNA: TGCGCCAGCAGCCTGCTCCGGGGGCCGGTCGATGAGCAGTTCTTC. Full variable domain (missing parts from reference TRBV5-1 and TRBJ2-1): KAGVTQTPRYLIKTRGQQVTLSCSPISGHRSVSWYQQTPGQGLQFLFEYFSETQRNKGNFPGRFSGRQFSNSRSEMNVSTLELGDSALYLCASSLLRGPVDEQFFGPGTRLTVL.